Listed below are T cell receptor beta chains from one sample, sequenced in a study of Ad26.COV2.S vaccination and SARS-CoV-2 variants. TCRdb's copy holds only in-frame clones and misses some; the assay was immunoSEQ multiplex PCR. The sample shows hundreds of thousands of clones, about 90% of them seen only once. This sample comprised peripheral blood, obtained in a trial of Ad26.COV2.S vaccine versus placebo. The receptors here all came from a person aged 18 to 59 who received the Ad26.COV2.S COVID-19 vaccine or a placebo. CDR3s include the opening cysteine and the closing phenylalanine or tryptophan. Fields, in order: J gene, clone size, D gene, V gene, CDR3 DNA, CDR3 protein. D genes are given only for firm matches. Some rows have no size entry. The others give once, few or many, or a class for an expanded clone.

TRBJ1-1 | NA | NA | TRBV5-1 | TGCGCCAGCAGCTTGTCAGCAGGGGCCAGGACTGAAGCTTTCTTT | CASSLSAGARTEAFF
TRBJ1-2 | NA | NA | TRBV19 | TGTGCCAGTAGTATAGGATCACCGGGACGGAGAACTCCTAACTATGGCTACACCTTC | CASSIGSPGRRTPNYGYTF
TRBJ1-1 | NA | NA | TRBV5-4 | TGTGCCAGCAGCTTGGGACCTAACACTGAAGCTTTCTTT | CASSLGPNTEAFF
TRBJ1-4 | NA | TRBD1 | TRBV12-3/TRBV12-4 | TGTGCCAGCAGTTACGGACAGGGGGGAAAACTGTTTTTT | CASSYGQGGKLFF
TRBJ1-2 | NA | TRBD1 | TRBV4-2 | TGTGCCAGCAGCCGAGACTTACCGGGAGGGGGCTTGGGCGGCTACACCTTC | CASSRDLPGGGLGGYTF
TRBJ1-4 | NA | NA | TRBV9 | TGTGCCAGCAGCCTGACTCCCGTTCCGGGAGCCGCTAATGAAAAACTGTTTTTT | CASSLTPVPGAANEKLFF
TRBJ2-2 | NA | NA | TRBV9 | TGTGCCAGTGGGAACGGCAACACCGGGGAGCTGTTTTTT | CASGNGNTGELFF
TRBJ2-1 | NA | NA | TRBV6-5 | TGTGCCAGCAGTTACGGGGGAGGTTCCTACAATGAGCAGTTCTTC | CASSYGGGSYNEQFF
TRBJ1-5 | NA | NA | TRBV2 | TGTGCCAGCAGCCGGTCTCGGGAGGGGAGGAATCAGCCCCAGCATTTT | CASSRSREGRNQPQHF
TRBJ2-3 | NA | TRBD2 | TRBV7-2 | TGTGCCAGCAACAACGCTGCGGGGGGGCGGGGCACAGATACGCAGTATTTT | CASNNAAGGRGTDTQYF
TRBJ2-1 | NA | TRBD2 | TRBV24-1 | TGTGCCACCAGTGATTCTAGCGGGAGCGGATCCTACAATGAGCAGTTCTTC | CATSDSSGSGSYNEQFF
TRBJ2-3 | NA | NA | TRBV11-1 | TGTGCCAGCAGCAGGGGTCTTTACACAGATACGCAGTATTTT | CASSRGLYTDTQYF
TRBJ2-2 | NA | NA | TRBV14 | TGTGCCAGCAGGCTACAAGGAATCGGGGAGCTGTTTTTT | CASRLQGIGELFF
TRBJ2-1 | NA | NA | TRBV4-1 | TGCGCCAGCAGCCAAAAGGGCAGTCTGAATGAGCAGTTCTTC | CASSQKGSLNEQFF
TRBJ2-2 | NA | TRBD2 | TRBV19 | TGTGCCAGTAGTATTCTTGCTAGCGGGACCGGGGAGCTGTTTTTT | CASSILASGTGELFF
TRBJ1-2 | NA | TRBD1 | TRBV29-1 | TGCAGCGTTGGGGCAGGGGGCTCTAGGGGCTACACCTTC | CSVGAGGSRGYTF
TRBJ2-7 | NA | NA | TRBV7-8 | TGTGCCAGCAGCCCCCTAGGGAGGGAGCAGTACTTC | CASSPLGREQYF
TRBJ2-5 | once | NA | TRBV5-5 | TGTGCCAGCAGCTATGGGTCCGGGGGATCCCAGTACTTC | CASSYGSGGSQYF
TRBJ1-1 | NA | NA | TRBV19 | TGTGCCAGTAGTACGACCCTTAGCAGGACTGAAGCTTTCTTT | CASSTTLSRTEAFF
TRBJ1-1 | NA | NA | TRBV6-5 | TGTGCCAGCAGTTACACGGGGATTCCCCGGGGCACTGAAGCTTTCTTT | CASSYTGIPRGTEAFF
TRBJ2-2 | NA | TRBD1 | TRBV30 | TGTGCCTGTACACCCGGGACAGGGTACACCGGGGAGCTGTTTTTT | CACTPGTGYTGELFF
TRBJ2-7 | NA | TRBD2 | TRBV4-1 | TGCGCCAGCAGCCAAGTTTGGTCGGCTAGCGGCGCCTACGAGCAGTACTTC | CASSQVWSASGAYEQYF
TRBJ1-2 | NA | NA | TRBV19 | TGTGCCAGTCGTGGTGGGTCTGGGTATGGCTACACCTTC | CASRGGSGYGYTF
TRBJ2-7 | NA | NA | TRBV7-8 | TGTGCCAGCAGCTTCCGGGACCCTGCCTACGAGCAGTACTTC | CASSFRDPAYEQYF
TRBJ2-5 | NA | NA | TRBV9 | TGTGCCAGCAGCCTCGAGGAGACCCAGTACTTC | CASSLEETQYF
TRBJ2-7 | NA | TRBD1 | TRBV5-4 | TGTGCCAGCAGCTGGGACAGGGGGCTGTACGAGCAGTACTTC | CASSWDRGLYEQYF
TRBJ2-2 | NA | NA | TRBV7-9 | TGTGCCAGCAGCATCGGACCTCTCACCGGGGAGCTGTTTTTT | CASSIGPLTGELFF
TRBJ1-2 | NA | NA | TRBV5-8 | TGTGCCAGCAGCTTGTTCGGCTACACCTTC | CASSLFGYTF
TRBJ2-7 | NA | NA | TRBV6-1 | TGTGCCAGCAGTGAAGCTGGAGGGAAGGAGGCTAACGAGCAGTACTTC | CASSEAGGKEANEQYF
TRBJ1-1 | NA | TRBD1 | TRBV15 | TGTGCCACCAGCAGAGATCAAACAGGGGCAGGCGCTTTCTTT | CATSRDQTGAGAFF
TRBJ1-1 | NA | NA | TRBV4-1 | TGCGCCAGCAGCCAAGCAAGGGAGGGGACTGAAGCTTTCTTT | CASSQAREGTEAFF
TRBJ2-2 | NA | TRBD2 | TRBV27 | TGTGCCAGCAGTTTATCAGGACTAGCGGGAGGGCGGGAACTGTTTTTT | CASSLSGLAGGRELFF
TRBJ1-1 | NA | TRBD1 | TRBV15 | TGTGCCACCAGCAGGGACAGGGGGCGGGGCACTGAAGCTTTCTTT | CATSRDRGRGTEAFF
TRBJ2-1 | NA | NA | TRBV19 | TGTGCCAGTAGTATAGGGGGCAGCAGGGCCCCCTATGAGCAGTTCTTC | CASSIGGSRAPYEQFF
TRBJ1-1 | once | NA | TRBV7-2 | TGTGCCAGCAGCTTAGGACAGTTCGTGGGCACTGAAGCTTTCTTT | CASSLGQFVGTEAFF
TRBJ2-7 | NA | NA | TRBV2 | TGTGCCAGCAAGCTGGGAGAGGGGGGGGTCTACGAGCAGTACTTC | CASKLGEGGVYEQYF
TRBJ1-2 | few | TRBD1 | TRBV7-8 | TGTGCCAGCAGCTCGACAGGGTGGAGCGGCTACACCTTC | CASSSTGWSGYTF
TRBJ2-7 | NA | TRBD1 | TRBV3-1/TRBV3-2 | TGTGCCAGCAGCCTCAGACCGGGACAGGGTTTCCACGAGCAGTACTTC | CASSLRPGQGFHEQYF
TRBJ1-1 | NA | TRBD1 | TRBV5-1 | TGCGCCAGCAGCTCGGGGGGACAGGGGTCTTTAGGAGCTTTCTTT | CASSSGGQGSLGAFF
TRBJ1-5 | NA | TRBD1 | TRBV19 | TGTGCCAGTAGCAGGGGGCAAGACAATCAGCCCCAGCATTTT | CASSRGQDNQPQHF
TRBJ2-2 | NA | NA | TRBV7-9 | TGTGCCAGCAGCTCAAACCGAGGGACCATGAACACCGGGGAGCTGTTTTTT | CASSSNRGTMNTGELFF
TRBJ1-6 | NA | NA | TRBV11-1 | TGTGCCAGCAGCTTACGTCTTGGGGATTCACCCCTCCACTTT | CASSLRLGDSPLHF
TRBJ1-1 | few | NA | TRBV19 | TGTGCCAGTAGTACATTCACCGGGGCACTCTTT | CASSTFTGALF
TRBJ1-1 | NA | TRBD1 | TRBV7-9 | TGTGCCAGCAGCTCCCAGGGGGCGGTCACTGAAGCTTTCTTT | CASSSQGAVTEAFF
TRBJ1-2 | NA | TRBD1 | TRBV18 | TGTGCCAGCTCCGGGACAGGTTATGGCTACACCTTC | CASSGTGYGYTF
TRBJ2-1 | once | TRBD1 | TRBV7-6 | TGTGCCAGCAGCTTAAGGGACAGGGGGGTCCCAAGGAGCGACAATGAGCAGTTCTTC | CASSLRDRGVPRSDNEQFF
TRBJ1-1 | NA | NA | TRBV20-1 | TGCAGTGCTAGCCCAGCCCCTGAAGCTTTCTTT | CSASPAPEAFF
TRBJ2-1 | NA | NA | TRBV7-8 | TGTGCCAGCAGCTTTAGCGGCCGTTATTACAATGAGCAGTTCTTC | CASSFSGRYYNEQFF
TRBJ1-3 | NA | NA | TRBV11-1 | TGTGCCAGCAGCCTCGGTGGCGCGGAAGGAAACACCATATATTTT | CASSLGGAEGNTIYF
TRBJ1-2 | NA | TRBD1 | TRBV9 | TGTGCCAGCAGCGCGAGGGGACAGTTCTATGGCTACACCTTC | CASSARGQFYGYTF
TRBJ1-1 | NA | NA | TRBV29-1 | TGCAGCGTTGCCGGGAGGGGCGGAATTGACACTGAAGCTTTCTTT | CSVAGRGGIDTEAFF
TRBJ1-5 | NA | NA | TRBV5-8 | TGTGCCAGCAGCTTGGGGTGGGGGTATAGCAATCAGCCCCAGCATTTT | CASSLGWGYSNQPQHF